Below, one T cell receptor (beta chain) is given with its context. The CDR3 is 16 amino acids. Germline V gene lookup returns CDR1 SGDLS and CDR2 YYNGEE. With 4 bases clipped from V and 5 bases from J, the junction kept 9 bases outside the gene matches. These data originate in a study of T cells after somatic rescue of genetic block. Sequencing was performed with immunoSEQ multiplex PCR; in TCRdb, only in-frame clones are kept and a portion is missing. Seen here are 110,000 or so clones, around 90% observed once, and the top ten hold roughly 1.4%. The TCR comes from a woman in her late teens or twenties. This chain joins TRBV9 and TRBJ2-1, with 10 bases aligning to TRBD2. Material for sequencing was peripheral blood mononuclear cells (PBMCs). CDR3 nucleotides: TGTGCCAGCAGCTCCCCGAGCGGGGGGGCCAACAATGAGCAGTTCTTC. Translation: CASSSPSGGANNEQFF. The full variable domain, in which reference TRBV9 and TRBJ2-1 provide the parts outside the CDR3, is DSGVTQTPKHLITATGQRVTLRCSPRSGDLSVYWYQQSLDQGLQFLIQYYNGEERAKGNILERFSAQQFPDLHSELNLSSLELGDSALYFCASSSPSGGANNEQFFGPGTRLTVL.